The sequence of this T cell receptor (beta chain) was determined in a study of blood T cell repertoires in COVID-19. Study at large: PBMCs, B-cell-depleted T cells, or T cells provided the cDNA or gDNA that made up the material.

This CDR3 contains 14 residues. Germline V gives CDR1 GTSNPN, CDR2 SVGIG (reference sequence). The ends lost 5 bases at V and 0 bases at J; junction bases unmatched: 3. Participants were placed into cohorts based on the clinical history they reported. Recovered Cohort 3 donors showed two negative PCRs, clearance, or symptom resolution. Original processing notes: For nucleated cells, counts were estimated from reference gene primer amplification. TCRdb's table, derived via immunoSEQ multiplex PCR, lists solely in-frame clones and lacks some. The V and J calls and clone size come from that table; D and trimming were worked out from the DNA. Of over 150,000 clones listed, more than 75% are singletons.

V gene TRBV30 combines with J gene TRBJ2-1, with 8 bases that match TRBD1. This sequence was found in a woman aged 50 to 60 who had recovered from COVID-19. Material for sequencing was PBMCs or T cells enriched from blood (not recorded which). CDR3 nucleotide sequence: TGTGCCTGGGCAGGGGGCACCTCCTACAATGAGCAGTTCTTC. Its protein is CAWAGGTSYNEQFF.